This T cell receptor (beta chain) was recorded in a study of CXCR3-negative and CXCR3-positive naive CD8 T cells. Libraries were UMI-labeled 5' RACE TRB cDNA. After re-calling the 5' RACE reads, TCRdb lists one entry per CDR3 protein, DNA absent. This sample contains approximately 100,000 distinct CDR3 sequences. As concerns this clonotype: Its antigen is unidentified.

Findings and limits, study-wide: CXCR3-positive naive cells carried more hydrophobic TRB CDR3s than CXCR3-negative ones.

This sequence was found in a human donor in good health. Some clones in this sample may be carry-over from other donors' samples. The sample consisted of naive CXCR3+ CD8+ T cells from blood. Regarding subset: CD45RO-CCR7+CD27+CD95- naive CD8+ T cells expressing CXCR3 (TNR3+).

The CDR3 spells CASSAQNRDYEQYF. The chain combines TRBV14 with TRBJ2-7; checking the TCRdb D call of TRBD1 is not possible without DNA. The CDR3 sequence is 14 residues long. From germline, CDR1 is SGHDN and CDR2 FVKESK.